Only a few counts were recorded for the clone carrying this T cell receptor beta chain. Its antigen is as yet unknown. These data are taken from a study of beta chain features in type 1 diabetes. Study information: No age, gender or cell yield differences were seen between patients and healthy donors. Regarding the study as a whole: Type 1 diabetes patients had TCRB CDR3s that were shorter (moderately but significantly so) in all four CD4+ subsets. The study found that naive, central memory and Treg TCRB repertoires appeared more similar in patients than in healthy donors. It was possible that PCR favored shorter templates, equally so in patients and controls. At VDJ recombination sites, type 1 diabetes patients had fewer insertions and more deleted nucleotides.

Every bit of the isolated RNA underwent reverse transcription, so sequencing read expressed TCRB transcripts. The assay was immunoSEQ multiplex PCR, and TCRdb's table has in-frame clones only and misses some. Among 640,000 or so clones listed, around 15% were seen once. Trimming removed 4 bases at V and 0 bases at J, with 12 bases between. CDR3 size: 16 residues. CDR1 and CDR2 (germline): MNHNS, SASEGT. This chain links TRBV6-1 with TRBJ1-4, with TRBD1 as a possible D gene (5 bases). The TCR was taken from a man between 18 and 29 years old with type 1 diabetes. The sample comprised naive CD4+ T cells from blood. CDR3 sequence (DNA): TGTGCCAGCAGTGGCGGGACGGATTCAACTAATGAAAAACTGTTTTTT. Residues: CASSGGTDSTNEKLFF.